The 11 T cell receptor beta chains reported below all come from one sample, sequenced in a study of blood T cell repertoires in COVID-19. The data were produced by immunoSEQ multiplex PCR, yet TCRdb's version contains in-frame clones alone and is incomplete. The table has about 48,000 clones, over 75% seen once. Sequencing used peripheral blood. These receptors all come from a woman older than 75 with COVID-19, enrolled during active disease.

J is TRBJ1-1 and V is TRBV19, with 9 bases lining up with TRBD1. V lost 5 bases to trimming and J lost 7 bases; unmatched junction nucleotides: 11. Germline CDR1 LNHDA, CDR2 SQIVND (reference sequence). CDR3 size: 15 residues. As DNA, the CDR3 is TGTGCCAGTAGTCGTCCGGGACAGGGTCGTGTTGAAGCTTTCTTT. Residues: CASSRPGQGRVEAFF. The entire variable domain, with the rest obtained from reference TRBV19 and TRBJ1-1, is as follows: DGGITQSPKYLFRKEGQNVTLSCEQNLNHDAMYWYRQDPGQGLRLIYYSQIVNDFQKGDIAEGYSVSREKKESFPLTVTSAQKNPTAFYLCASSRPGQGRVEAFFGQGTRLTVV.

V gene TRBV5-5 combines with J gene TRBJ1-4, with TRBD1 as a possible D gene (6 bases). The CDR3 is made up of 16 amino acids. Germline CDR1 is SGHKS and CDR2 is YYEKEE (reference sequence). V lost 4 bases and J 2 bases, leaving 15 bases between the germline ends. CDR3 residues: CASSHSPGVTNEKLFF. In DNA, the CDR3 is TGTGCCAGCAGCCACAGCCCAGGGGTGACTAATGAAAAACTGTTTTTT.

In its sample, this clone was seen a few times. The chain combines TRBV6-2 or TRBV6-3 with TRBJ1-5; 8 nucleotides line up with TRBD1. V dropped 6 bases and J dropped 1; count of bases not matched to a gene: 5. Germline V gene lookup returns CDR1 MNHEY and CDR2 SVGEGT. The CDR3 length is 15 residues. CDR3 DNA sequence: TGTGCCAGCAGCCGCCAGGGGGCAAGCAATCAGCCCCAGCATTTT. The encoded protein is CASSRQGASNQPQHF.

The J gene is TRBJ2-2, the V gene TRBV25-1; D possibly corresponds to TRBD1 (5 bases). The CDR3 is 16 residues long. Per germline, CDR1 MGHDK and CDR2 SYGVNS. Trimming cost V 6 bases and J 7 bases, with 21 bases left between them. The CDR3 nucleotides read TGTGCCAGCAGCCCACCCCCCGGCAGGGCTAGCGGGGAGCTGTTTTTT. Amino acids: CASSPPPGRASGELFF.

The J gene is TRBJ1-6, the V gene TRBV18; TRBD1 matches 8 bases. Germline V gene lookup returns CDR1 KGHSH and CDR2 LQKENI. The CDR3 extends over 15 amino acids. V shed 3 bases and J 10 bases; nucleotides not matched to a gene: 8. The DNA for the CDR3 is TGTGCCAGCTCACCCGGACAGGGCAATGTATCACCCCTCCACTTT. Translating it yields CASSPGQGNVSPLHF.

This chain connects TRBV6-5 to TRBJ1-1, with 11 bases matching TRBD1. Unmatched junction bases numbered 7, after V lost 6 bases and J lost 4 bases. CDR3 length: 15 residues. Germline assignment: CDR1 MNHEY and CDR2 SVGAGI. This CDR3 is CASRQSGTGGTEAFF. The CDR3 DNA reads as TGTGCCAGCAGACAATCCGGGACAGGGGGCACTGAAGCTTTCTTT.

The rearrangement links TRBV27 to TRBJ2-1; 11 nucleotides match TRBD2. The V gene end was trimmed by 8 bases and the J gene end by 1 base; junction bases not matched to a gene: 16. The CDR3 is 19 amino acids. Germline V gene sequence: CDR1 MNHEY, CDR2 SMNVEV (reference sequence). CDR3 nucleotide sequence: TGTGCCAGCCATCGCCTTCTAGCGGGAGGAGTCCATTCCTACAATGAGCAGTTCTTC. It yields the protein CASHRLLAGGVHSYNEQFF.

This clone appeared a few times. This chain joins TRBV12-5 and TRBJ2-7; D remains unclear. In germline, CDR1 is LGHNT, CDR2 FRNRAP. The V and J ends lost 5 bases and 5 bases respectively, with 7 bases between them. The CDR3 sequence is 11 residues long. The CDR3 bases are TGTGCTAGTGGTACCCGGGACGAGCAGTACTTC. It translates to CASGTRDEQYF.

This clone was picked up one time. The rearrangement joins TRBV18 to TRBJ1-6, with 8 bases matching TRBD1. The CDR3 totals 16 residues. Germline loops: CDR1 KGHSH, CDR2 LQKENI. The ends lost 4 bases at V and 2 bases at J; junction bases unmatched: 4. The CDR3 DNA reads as TGTGCCAGCTCACGCGGGACAGGTCCCTATAATTCACCCCTCCACTTT. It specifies CASSRGTGPYNSPLHF.

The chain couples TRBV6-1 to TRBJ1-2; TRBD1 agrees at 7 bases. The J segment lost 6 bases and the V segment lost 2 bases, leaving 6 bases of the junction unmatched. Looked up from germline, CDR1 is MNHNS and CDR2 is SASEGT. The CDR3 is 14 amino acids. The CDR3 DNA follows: TGTGCCAGCAGTGAATGGGGCAGGGGGGATGGCTACACCTTC. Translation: CASSEWGRGDGYTF.

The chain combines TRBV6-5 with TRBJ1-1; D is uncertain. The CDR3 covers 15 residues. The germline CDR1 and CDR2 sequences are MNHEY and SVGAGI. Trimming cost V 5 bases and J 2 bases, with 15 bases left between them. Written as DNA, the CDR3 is TGTGCCAGCAGTCGCCGCAACAGCCCTAACACTGAAGCTTTCTTT. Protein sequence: CASSRRNSPNTEAFF.